In its sample, the clone carrying this T cell receptor beta chain was seen a few times. V lost 5 bases and J lost 3, with 18 bases in between. The CDR3 is 15 residues long. CDR1 DFQATT and CDR2 SNEGSKA come from the germline V gene (reference sequence). This entry belongs to a study of blood T cells in healthy people across ages. A second PCR, run for about 7 to 11 cycles, used a sample-barcoded 5' primer plus a J-beta primer mix. TCRdb recomputed calls from the 5' RACE reads with MiXCR, one row per CDR3 protein. The sample shows hundreds of thousands of distinct CDR3 sequences, around 21% of them seen only once.

Sequencing was done on a sample of blood. The receptor comes from a man aged 70 or older in good health. The chain combines TRBV20-1 with TRBJ2-3, with D possibly TRBD2 on 5 matching bases. CDR3 sequence reads: CSAAPGIASTDTQYF. CDR3 nucleotides: TGCAGTGCTGCCCCCGGGATCGCATCAACAGATACGCAGTATTTT.